The clone carrying this T cell receptor beta chain occurred a few times. Other nucleotide sequences in the sample specify the same CDR3. Generated by immunoSEQ multiplex PCR, the TCRdb table keeps only in-frame clones and is missing some. The sample lists 2,500,000 or so clones, 80% to 95% seen once, with 0.35% to 0.45% in the top ten. This sample was taken from a study of shared clonotypes between healthy human individuals. V was pared by 1 base and J by 4 bases, with 2 bases between. The CDR3 totals 12 residues. CDR1 and CDR2 (germline): LNHNV, YYDKDF (reference sequence). The sequencing sample was made of naive CD4+ T cells from PBMCs. The subset is: CD45RA+ positively selected. The clonotype was recovered from a man between 18 and 29 years old in good health. Some clones in this sample may be carry-over from other donors' samples. The gene calls are TRBV15 and TRBJ1-3; D not certain. The CDR3 sequence: CATSRGGNTIYF. CDR3 nucleotide sequence: TGTGCCACCAGCAGAGGGGGAAACACCATATATTTT. Full variable domain (remainder filled in from reference TRBV15 and TRBJ1-3): DAMVIQNPRYQVTQFGKPVTLSCSQTLNHNVMYWYQQKSSQAPKLLFHYYDKDFNNEADTPDNFQSRRPNTSFCFLDIRSPGLGDTAMYLCATSRGGNTIYFGEGSWLTVV.